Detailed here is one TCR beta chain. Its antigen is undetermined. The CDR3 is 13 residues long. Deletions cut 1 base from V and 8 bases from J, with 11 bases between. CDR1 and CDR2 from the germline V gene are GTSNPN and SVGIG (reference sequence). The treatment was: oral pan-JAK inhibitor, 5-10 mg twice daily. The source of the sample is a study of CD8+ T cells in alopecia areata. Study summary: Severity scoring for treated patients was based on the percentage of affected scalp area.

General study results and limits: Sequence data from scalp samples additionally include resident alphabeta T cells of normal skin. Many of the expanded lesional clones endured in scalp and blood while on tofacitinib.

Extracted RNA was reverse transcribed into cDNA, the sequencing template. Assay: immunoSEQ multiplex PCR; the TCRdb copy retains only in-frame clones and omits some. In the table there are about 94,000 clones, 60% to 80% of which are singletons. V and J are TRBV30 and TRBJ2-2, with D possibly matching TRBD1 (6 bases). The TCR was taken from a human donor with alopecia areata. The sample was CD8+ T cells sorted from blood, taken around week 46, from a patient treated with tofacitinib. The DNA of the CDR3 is TGTGCCTGGAGTGAACAACAGGGAGGGGAGCTGTTTTTT. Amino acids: CAWSEQQGGELFF. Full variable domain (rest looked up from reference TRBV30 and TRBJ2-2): SQTIHQWPATLVQPVGSPLSLECTVEGTSNPNLYWYRQAAGRGLQLLFYSVGIGQISSEVPQNLSASRPQDRQFILSSKKLLLSDSGFYLCAWSEQQGGELFFGEGSRLTVL.